These 30 T cell receptor beta chains originate from one sample sequenced in a study of beta chain features in type 1 diabetes. The authors reverse transcribed all of the isolated RNA, so sequencing captured expressed TCRB transcripts. This table comes from immunoSEQ multiplex PCR, and its TCRdb copy is limited to in-frame clones, with some not included. This sample has under 950,000 clones; 15% to 20% occur once, and the top ten carry 0.02% to 0.03%. Material: naive CD4+ T cells from blood. The source of these receptors is a woman aged 18-30 years in good health.

This clone has a handful of counts. The chain combines TRBV28 with TRBJ2-7; 7 bases are a match to TRBD2. CDR3 length: 15 residues. Germline CDR1 MDHEN, CDR2 SYDVKM. Losses at the gene ends were 6 bases for V and 0 bases for J; bases not matched to a gene: 8. The CDR3 coding sequence is TGTGCCAGCAGGGGGAGCGGGATCCTCTCCTACGAGCAGTACTTC. Translating gives CASRGSGILSYEQYF.

This clone has just one count. This sequence joins TRBV2 and TRBJ2-1; D is perhaps TRBD1 (6 bases). The CDR3 consists of 13 residues. V shed 10 bases and J shed 1 base, with 11 bases lying between them. In germline, CDR1 is SNHLY, CDR2 FYNNEI. CDR3 in DNA: TGTGCCACTAACAGGGAATCCTACAATGAGCAGTTCTTC. It translates to CATNRESYNEQFF.

There are a few counts of this clone. J is TRBJ2-7 and V is TRBV5-6, with TRBD1 matching over 7 bases. Germline CDR1 is SGHDT and CDR2 is YYEEEE. V lost 3 bases to trimming and J lost 11 bases; unmatched junction nucleotides: 8. This CDR3 is 12 amino acids long. The CDR3 reads CASSYGTDGEYF. The CDR3, as DNA: TGTGCCAGCAGCTACGGGACAGACGGAGAGTACTTC.

V usage is TRBV18 and J usage is TRBJ2-7, with no clear D. Trimming left V 1 base short and J 2 bases short, with 6 bases between. This CDR3 is 13 amino acids long. The germline V gene encodes CDR1 KGHSH and CDR2 LQKENI. The CDR3: CASSPLNAYEQYF. The CDR3 DNA sequence: TGTGCCAGCTCACCACTTAACGCCTACGAGCAGTACTTC.

On this clone itself: In the same sample, other DNA sequences code for this CDR3. The rearrangement links TRBV4-3 to TRBJ1-1; 9 nucleotides line up with TRBD1. CDR1 LGHNA and CDR2 YSLEER come from the germline V gene. With 2 bases clipped from V and 5 bases from J, the junction kept 9 bases outside the gene matches. This CDR3 is built from 16 residues. CDR3 sequence (DNA): TGCGCCAGCAGCCAAATCCACGGGACAGGGTGGACTGAAGCTTTCTTT. Its protein product is CASSQIHGTGWTEAFF.

In this sample, this clone turned up a few times. J is TRBJ2-2 and V is TRBV4-3, with a possible D match to TRBD1 (6 bases). Germline V lookup: CDR1 LGHNA, CDR2 YSLEER. V lost 1 base and J lost 7, with 10 bases in between. The CDR3 is 14 amino acids. CDR3 protein: CASSQVQGYGELFF. The CDR3, as DNA: TGCGCCAGCAGCCAAGTACAGGGTTACGGGGAGCTGTTTTTT.

This clone was seen only a few times. The genes are TRBV7-9 and TRBJ2-2; maybe TRBD1 (5 bases). The CDR3 spans 14 residues. V gave up 6 bases and J gave up 1 base, with 9 bases separating them. Germline V gene sequence: CDR1 SEHNR, CDR2 FQNEAQ (reference sequence). CDR3 protein: CASSFDRNTGELFF. The CDR3 nucleotides are TGTGCCAGCAGTTTTGACAGGAACACCGGGGAGCTGTTTTTT. The full variable domain, its missing parts supplied by reference TRBV7-9 and TRBJ2-2, is DTGVSQNPRHKITKRGQNVTFRCDPISEHNRLYWYRQTLGQGPEFLTYFQNEAQLEKSRLLSDRFSAERPKGSFSTLEIQRTEQGDSAMYLCASSFDRNTGELFFGEGSRLTVL.

The table lists this clone with a few counts. The chain combines TRBV6-5 with TRBJ2-5, with D hard to call. Per the germline V gene, CDR1 is MNHEY and CDR2 is SVGAGI. The CDR3 sequence is 12 residues long. Trimming pared 6 bases from V and 5 bases from J, leaving 10 bases between. CDR3: CASSSHSETQYF. The CDR3 nucleotides are TGTGCCAGCAGCTCGCATTCGGAGACCCAGTACTTC.

This clone came up a few times. Relative to the germline gene, one junction end is altered; a read error may explain this. V gene TRBV29-1 combines with J gene TRBJ2-1; 11 bases map to TRBD2. The germline V gene encodes CDR1 SQVTM and CDR2 ANQGSEA. The CDR3 extends over 16 amino acids. This CDR3 is CSVEVRLASGRNGQFF. For the CDR3, the DNA is TGCAGCGTTGAGGTTCGGCTGGCTAGCGGGAGGAATGGGCAGTTCTTC.

This clone was seen a few times. The chain couples TRBV6-7 to TRBJ1-2, with unresolved D. TRBV6-7 is designated an ORF whose function remains uncertain. The CDR3 extends over 11 amino acids. Trimming took 4 bases from V and 5 from J, leaving 5 bases between them. In DNA, the CDR3 is TGTGCCAGCAGTTTAGGGTATGGCTACACCTTC. It encodes CASSLGYGYTF.

The chain carries TRBV27 and TRBJ2-2; D call uncertain. The CDR3 spans 12 residues. The germline gives CDR1 MNHEY, CDR2 SMNVEV (reference sequence). The V end was cut by 3 bases, the J end by 8 bases, with 7 bases between. The CDR3 DNA reads as TGTGCCAGCAGTTTCTTCCCTGGGGAGCTGTTTTTT. It encodes CASSFFPGELFF.

This clone was counted between two and nine times. This rearrangement joins TRBV29-1 to TRBJ1-2, with a tentative D call TRBD1 (6 bases). The ends were cut back, 3 bases at V and 4 bases at J, with 12 bases in the middle. This CDR3 has 13 residues. Germline assignment: CDR1 SQVTM and CDR2 ANQGSEA. The CDR3 DNA reads as TGCAGCGTTGATGCGGGGGCCGGCTATGGCTACACCTTC. It translates to CSVDAGAGYGYTF. Variable domain in full (rest from reference TRBV29-1 and TRBJ1-2): SAVISQKPSRDICQRGTSLTIQCQVDSQVTMMFWYRQQPGQSLTLIATANQGSEATYESGFVIDKFPISRPNLTFSTLTVSNMSPEDSSIYLCSVDAGAGYGYTFGSGTRLTVV.

A few counts support this clone. The chain carries TRBV9 and TRBJ1-2; tentatively, D is TRBD1 (5 bases). Trimming stripped 4 bases from V and 5 bases from J, with 18 bases between. CDR1 and CDR2 (germline): SGDLS, YYNGEE. The CDR3 length is 15 residues. CDR3 loop: CASSTQGPSGYGYTF. The CDR3 DNA sequence: TGTGCCAGCAGCACCCAGGGTCCCTCCGGTTATGGCTACACCTTC. Full variable domain (outside the CDR3, taken from reference TRBV9 and TRBJ1-2): DSGVTQTPKHLITATGQRVTLRCSPRSGDLSVYWYQQSLDQGLQFLIQYYNGEERAKGNILERFSAQQFPDLHSELNLSSLELGDSALYFCASSTQGPSGYGYTFGSGTRLTVV.

This clone was seen only a few times. One end of the junction fails to match germline, which may point to a read error. The chain links TRBV7-7 to TRBJ2-2; D ambiguous. The V gene's germline CDR1 is SSHAT and CDR2 FNYEAQ (reference sequence). There are 12 residues in the CDR3. CDR3 coding DNA: TGTGCTAGCAGCCAAAGCGCCGGGGAGCTGTTTTTT. It is translated as CASSQSAGELFF. The whole variable domain, remainder taken from reference TRBV7-7 and TRBJ2-2, is GAGVSQSPRYKVTKRGQDVTLRCDPISSHATLYWYQQALGQGPEFLTYFNYEAQPDKSGLPSDRFSAERPEGSISTLTIQRTEQRDSAMYRCASSQSAGELFFGEGSRLTVL.

The table lists this clone with a few counts. The chain is built from TRBV14 and TRBJ2-1; unclear D gene. V lost 4 bases and J 4 bases, leaving 8 bases between the germline ends. The CDR3 has 13 residues. Per the germline V gene, CDR1 is SGHDN and CDR2 is FVKESK. The CDR3 protein is CASSPGPYNEQFF. For the CDR3, the DNA is TGTGCCAGCAGCCCGGGCCCGTACAATGAGCAGTTCTTC.

The V gene is TRBV7-2, the J gene TRBJ2-3; D is possibly TRBD2 (5 bases). Germline V gene sequence: CDR1 SGHTA, CDR2 FQGNSA. The CDR3 length is 15 residues. V lost 6 bases, J lost 4 bases, and 17 bases lay in between. The CDR3 coding sequence is TGTGCCAGCAGTTCACCAGTGTTTAGCGCAGATACGCAGTATTTT. Its protein product is CASSSPVFSADTQYF.

This clone turned up a few times. This chain connects TRBV11-1 to TRBJ2-7; D perhaps matches TRBD1 (6 bases). Trimming took off 3 bases at V and 3 bases at J, with 15 bases between the two ends. This CDR3 has 15 residues. CDR1 SGHAT and CDR2 FQDESV come from the germline V gene (reference sequence). The CDR3 loop reads CASSFSPGTFYEQYF. Written as DNA, the CDR3 is TGTGCCAGCAGCTTTTCTCCCGGGACATTCTACGAGCAGTACTTC.

This chain joins TRBV5-1 and TRBJ2-7; 15 positions agree with TRBD2. This CDR3 comprises 15 residues. The V and J ends lost 4 bases and 3 bases, in that order; junction bases with no gene match: 2. The germline V gene has CDR1 SGHRS and CDR2 YFSETQ. DNA for the CDR3: TGCGCCAGCAGCGGGGGACTAGCGGGAGGCTACGAGCAGTACTTC. This translates into CASSGGLAGGYEQYF.

A remark on this clone: This sample also contains other DNA sequences that code for the same CDR3. The gene calls are TRBV2 and TRBJ1-1, with D tentatively TRBD1 (5 bases). This CDR3 region has 12 residues. Trimming pared 9 bases from V and 4 bases from J, leaving 12 bases between. CDR1 SNHLY and CDR2 FYNNEI come from the germline V gene. The CDR3 sequence is CASSGLGTEAFF. DNA for the CDR3: TGTGCCAGTTCAGGGCTGGGCACTGAAGCTTTCTTT.

The rearrangement joins TRBV5-1 to TRBJ1-1, with unresolved D. The CDR3 spans 14 residues. Germline values: CDR1 SGHRS, CDR2 YFSETQ. Trimming took off 3 bases at V and 1 base at J, with 10 bases between the two ends. CDR3 nucleotide sequence: TGCGCCAGCAGCTGGACGACACCGAACACTGAAGCTTTCTTT. It translates to CASSWTTPNTEAFF.

The rearrangement uses TRBV19 and TRBJ1-2; TRBD1 might be the D (5 bases). Looked up from germline, CDR1 is LNHDA and CDR2 is SQIVND (reference sequence). This CDR3 is built from 15 residues. V gave up 6 bases and J gave up 4 bases, with 18 bases separating them. The CDR3 region has the DNA TGTGCCAGTAGCCCGGGCCTATCCGGGGCCTATGGCTACACCTTC. Protein product: CASSPGLSGAYGYTF.

This clone appeared a few times. The V and J genes are TRBV7-8 and TRBJ1-3, with 9 bases fitting TRBD1. J was trimmed by 1 base and V by 4 bases; bases with no gene match: 8. CDR1 and CDR2 from the germline V gene are SGHVS and FQNEAQ. This CDR3 has 17 residues. The CDR3 loop reads CASSSHRDRVSGNTIYF. CDR3 DNA sequence: TGTGCCAGCAGCTCACATAGGGACAGGGTGTCTGGAAACACCATATATTTT.

The gene calls are TRBV5-1 and TRBJ2-5; D not certain. CDR3 length equals 15 residues. V gave up 3 bases and J gave up 2 bases, with 14 bases separating them. From germline, CDR1 is SGHRS and CDR2 YFSETQ. The CDR3 reads CASSSAGRRQETQYF. The CDR3 DNA reads as TGCGCCAGCAGCTCGGCCGGACGGAGACAAGAGACCCAGTACTTC.

This clone was seen a handful of times. This chain links TRBV2 with TRBJ2-2; D gene uncertain. The CDR3 is 14 residues long. V was trimmed by 4 bases and J by 3 bases, leaving 9 bases between them. The V gene's germline CDR1 is SNHLY and CDR2 FYNNEI. CDR3 nucleotides: TGTGCCAGCAGTGGTAGCCGGTACACCGGGGAGCTGTTTTTT. It codes for CASSGSRYTGELFF.

This clone was recorded a few times. V and J are TRBV5-4 and TRBJ2-1; weak D call: TRBD2 (5 bases). The CDR3 runs to 14 residues. Trimming took off 0 bases at V and 9 bases at J, with 13 bases between the two ends. Germline loops: CDR1 SGHNT, CDR2 YYREEE (reference sequence). The CDR3 DNA reads TGTGCCAGCAGCTTGGACGGGATCTCCGCTGAGCAGTTCTTC. This translates into CASSLDGISAEQFF.

V is TRBV6-6 and J is TRBJ2-7; TRBD1 matches 8 bases. Germline V gene data show CDR1 as MNHNY and CDR2 as SVGAGI (reference sequence). V trimming: 0 bases; J trimming: 7 bases; junction bases outside the gene matches: 8. CDR3 length: 15 residues. This chain's CDR3 is CASSYSRTGRTEQYF. Here the CDR3 DNA reads TGTGCCAGCAGTTACTCTCGGACAGGGAGAACGGAGCAGTACTTC.

The chain employs TRBV18 and TRBJ2-1; D is perhaps TRBD1 (6 bases). Trimming stripped 6 bases from V and 0 bases from J, with 12 bases between. CDR1 and CDR2 (germline): KGHSH, LQKENI. This CDR3 is built from 15 residues. CDR3 sequence reads: CASSPGESSYNEQFF. The CDR3 DNA reads TGTGCCAGCTCTCCAGGGGAGAGCTCCTACAATGAGCAGTTCTTC.

This chain uses TRBV6-5 with TRBJ2-3; 9 bases are a match to TRBD1. This CDR3 has 13 amino acids. Losses at the gene ends were 5 bases for V and 7 bases for J; bases not matched to a gene: 4. Germline lookup yields CDR1 MNHEY and CDR2 SVGAGI. The CDR3 nucleotides are TGTGCCAGCAGTCAGACAGGGGGTTATACGCAGTATTTT. It specifies CASSQTGGYTQYF.

This clone was observed a few times. The chain carries TRBV5-4 and TRBJ2-5, with 11 bases fitting TRBD2. CDR1 and CDR2 (germline): SGHNT, YYREEE (reference sequence). J gave up 5 bases and V 4 bases, and 7 bases lay outside the gene matches. This CDR3 has 15 amino acids. For the CDR3, the DNA is TGTGCCAGCAGCCCGAGGGGGACTAGCGGTGAGACCCAGTACTTC. This codes for CASSPRGTSGETQYF. Full variable domain (missing parts from reference TRBV5-4 and TRBJ2-5): ETGVTQSPTHLIKTRGQQVTLRCSSQSGHNTVSWYQQALGQGPQFIFQYYREEENGRGNFPPRFSGLQFPNYSSELNVNALELDDSALYLCASSPRGTSGETQYFGPGTRLLVL.

The rearrangement links TRBV21-1 to TRBJ1-5. TRBV21-1 is classified as a pseudogene. The CDR3 spans 11 residues. This CDR3 is CASPGNQPQHF. CDR3 DNA sequence: TGTGCCAGCCCCGGCAATCAGCCCCAGCATTTT.